This T cell receptor (beta chain) derives from a study of T-cell reconstitution after alpha-beta-depleted transplantation in children. V lost 1 base, J lost 4 bases, and 6 bases stayed unmatched. Germline CDR1 reads MNHEY; CDR2 reads SVGAGI. The CDR3 is made up of 16 amino acids. Study-level points and caveats: Several hundred graft clones that had expanded were reportedly the source of alpha-beta T cells about two months after transplant. One year after transplant, T-cell counts and diversity came mostly from newly produced T cells.

Unique molecular identifiers were incorporated when the TCRbeta library was constructed. TCRdb re-analysed the PCR reads in MiXCR, keeping a single row per CDR3 protein. The data contain approximately 200,000 distinct CDR3 sequences, roughly 6.5% of them singletons. This clonotype has a count of ten or more. Antigen: not known. The chain couples TRBV6-5 to TRBJ2-5; 10 bases map to TRBD1. Source: PBMCs, taken before TCRalphabeta/CD19-depleted stem cell transplant. This TCR was recovered from a girl under three years old with combined immunodeficiency, due to receive a stem cell transplant. The CDR3: CASSYWSGQGIETQYF. The CDR3 DNA is TGTGCCAGCAGTTACTGGTCGGGACAGGGGATAGAGACCCAGTACTTC.